The rows below give T cell receptor beta chains drawn from one sample of a study of T cell changes during pregnancy in multiple sclerosis. Repertoires were generated with immunoSEQ multiplex PCR, while TCRdb's copy carries only in-frame clones and drops some. Of approximately 44,000 clones listed, 85% to 90% were seen once; the top ten hold roughly 0.53%. Sequencing used CD4+ T cells from peripheral blood mononuclear cells, obtained in the first trimester of pregnancy. The receptors shown here come from a female donor with multiple sclerosis, enrolled in a pregnancy study. The CDR3 runs from the conserved cysteine through the conserved F or W. Fields, in order: J gene, clone size, D gene, V gene, CDR3 length, CDR3 protein, CDR3 DNA. D genes are given only for firm matches. Only part of the rows carry a size: once, few, many, or a class if the clone is expanded.

j_call: TRBJ1-1
clone_size: few
d_call: NA
v_call: TRBV19
cdr3_length: 14
cdr3_aa: CASSFPGLSAEAFF
cdr3_nt: TGTGCCAGTAGTTTCCCAGGGCTTTCTGCCGAAGCTTTCTTT

j_call: TRBJ1-3
clone_size: once
d_call: TRBD1
v_call: TRBV6-5
cdr3_length: 14
cdr3_aa: CASRGQVSGNTIYF
cdr3_nt: TGTGCCAGCAGGGGACAGGTCTCTGGAAACACCATATATTTT

j_call: TRBJ1-2
clone_size: NA
d_call: NA
v_call: TRBV18
cdr3_length: 17
cdr3_aa: CASSPFGRGRANYGYTF
cdr3_nt: TGTGCCAGCTCACCATTCGGCAGGGGACGAGCTAACTATGGCTACACCTTC

j_call: TRBJ2-3
clone_size: NA
d_call: NA
v_call: TRBV27
cdr3_length: 16
cdr3_aa: CASSFLRAASTDTQYF
cdr3_nt: TGTGCCAGCAGTTTCTTGCGGGCCGCTAGCACAGATACGCAGTATTTT

j_call: TRBJ2-7
clone_size: NA
d_call: TRBD2
v_call: TRBV11-2
cdr3_length: 14
cdr3_aa: CASSPWEGADEQYF
cdr3_nt: TGTGCCAGCAGCCCGTGGGAGGGAGCAGACGAGCAGTACTTC

j_call: TRBJ1-5
clone_size: NA
d_call: NA
v_call: TRBV12-2
cdr3_length: 17
cdr3_aa: CASRLFDSRDRDQPQHF
cdr3_nt: TGTGCAAGTCGCTTATTCGACTCTCGGGACAGGGATCAGCCCCAGCATTTT

j_call: TRBJ2-3
clone_size: NA
d_call: NA
v_call: TRBV7-9
cdr3_length: 17
cdr3_aa: CASSLVWGRESTDTQYF
cdr3_nt: TGTGCCAGCAGCTTAGTATGGGGGCGCGAATCCACAGATACGCAGTATTTT

j_call: TRBJ2-1
clone_size: NA
d_call: TRBD2
v_call: TRBV19
cdr3_length: 15
cdr3_aa: CASSLSASGKIEQFF
cdr3_nt: TGTGCCAGTAGTTTATCGGCTAGCGGGAAAATCGAGCAGTTCTTC

j_call: TRBJ1-1
clone_size: NA
d_call: NA
v_call: TRBV19
cdr3_length: 17
cdr3_aa: CASSIYPLEVMNTEAFF
cdr3_nt: TGTGCCAGTAGTATATACCCCCTCGAGGTTATGAACACTGAAGCTTTCTTT

j_call: TRBJ2-1
clone_size: NA
d_call: TRBD1
v_call: TRBV29-1
cdr3_length: 14
cdr3_aa: CSVKGQGDYNEQFF
cdr3_nt: TGCAGCGTGAAGGGACAGGGGGACTACAATGAGCAGTTCTTC

j_call: TRBJ2-5
clone_size: NA
d_call: TRBD2
v_call: TRBV5-4
cdr3_length: 18
cdr3_aa: CASSLQAGGPGGQETQYF
cdr3_nt: TGTGCCAGCAGCCTCCAGGCGGGAGGGCCGGGGGGTCAAGAGACCCAGTACTTC

j_call: TRBJ2-1
clone_size: NA
d_call: TRBD2
v_call: TRBV19
cdr3_length: 16
cdr3_aa: CASSISGLAGEDEQFF
cdr3_nt: TGTGCCAGTAGTATAAGTGGGCTAGCGGGAGAGGATGAGCAGTTCTTC

j_call: TRBJ2-7
clone_size: NA
d_call: NA
v_call: TRBV11-3
cdr3_length: 13
cdr3_aa: CASSSGQSYEQYF
cdr3_nt: TGTGCCAGCAGCTCTGGACAGTCCTACGAGCAGTACTTC

j_call: TRBJ2-1
clone_size: once
d_call: TRBD2
v_call: TRBV28
cdr3_length: 16
cdr3_aa: CASIEGGRRRNNEQFF
cdr3_nt: TGTGCCAGCATAGAGGGCGGGAGGAGGCGTAACAATGAGCAGTTCTTC

j_call: TRBJ1-3
clone_size: NA
d_call: NA
v_call: TRBV7-8
cdr3_length: 16
cdr3_aa: CASSATGYSSGNTIYF
cdr3_nt: TGTGCCAGCAGCGCTACAGGGTACTCCTCTGGAAACACCATATATTTT

j_call: TRBJ1-2
clone_size: NA
d_call: TRBD1
v_call: TRBV28
cdr3_length: 17
cdr3_aa: CASSLGWTGGANYGYTF
cdr3_nt: TGTGCCAGCAGTTTGGGGTGGACAGGGGGAGCTAACTATGGCTACACCTTC

j_call: TRBJ2-2
clone_size: NA
d_call: NA
v_call: TRBV2
cdr3_length: 15
cdr3_aa: CASEYSPANTGELFF
cdr3_nt: TGTGCCAGCGAATACAGTCCCGCGAACACCGGGGAGCTGTTTTTT

j_call: TRBJ1-1
clone_size: once
d_call: TRBD1
v_call: TRBV9
cdr3_length: 17
cdr3_aa: CASSVDPTGMGNTEAFF
cdr3_nt: TGTGCCAGCAGCGTCGACCCGACAGGGATGGGAAACACTGAAGCTTTCTTT

j_call: TRBJ2-1
clone_size: NA
d_call: TRBD2
v_call: TRBV6-1
cdr3_length: 15
cdr3_aa: CASSLGLAGYNEQFF
cdr3_nt: TGTGCCAGCAGTTTGGGACTAGCGGGATACAATGAGCAGTTCTTC

j_call: TRBJ2-7
clone_size: NA
d_call: NA
v_call: TRBV9
cdr3_length: 15
cdr3_aa: CASSAGRASSYEQYF
cdr3_nt: TGTGCCAGCAGCGCAGGCAGGGCGAGCTCCTACGAGCAGTACTTC

j_call: TRBJ2-7
clone_size: NA
d_call: NA
v_call: TRBV30
cdr3_length: 12
cdr3_aa: CAWSVGTYEQYF
cdr3_nt: TGTGCCTGGAGTGTCGGTACCTACGAGCAGTACTTC

j_call: TRBJ1-3
clone_size: NA
d_call: NA
v_call: TRBV7-6
cdr3_length: 14
cdr3_aa: CASSLTAGGNTIYF
cdr3_nt: TGTGCCAGCAGCTTAACGGCAGGGGGAAACACCATATATTTT

j_call: TRBJ1-1
clone_size: few
d_call: NA
v_call: TRBV10-3
cdr3_length: 16
cdr3_aa: CAISELSGGWGTEAFF
cdr3_nt: TGTGCCATCAGTGAATTGAGCGGGGGATGGGGCACTGAAGCTTTCTTT

j_call: TRBJ2-2
clone_size: NA
d_call: TRBD1
v_call: TRBV5-4
cdr3_length: 15
cdr3_aa: CASSQPTGGSGELFF
cdr3_nt: TGTGCCAGCAGCCAACCGACAGGGGGCAGCGGGGAGCTGTTTTTT

j_call: TRBJ2-7
clone_size: NA
d_call: TRBD2
v_call: TRBV25-1
cdr3_length: 13
cdr3_aa: CASTGLAGGEQYF
cdr3_nt: TGTGCCAGCACGGGACTAGCGGGTGGCGAGCAGTACTTC

j_call: TRBJ2-1
clone_size: NA
d_call: NA
v_call: TRBV14
cdr3_length: 16
cdr3_aa: CASSQIAGTSYNEQFF
cdr3_nt: TGTGCCAGCAGCCAAATCGCGGGTACCTCCTACAATGAGCAGTTCTTC

j_call: TRBJ1-3
clone_size: medium-sized
d_call: NA
v_call: TRBV28
cdr3_length: 11
cdr3_aa: CASKLGDTIYF
cdr3_nt: TGTGCCAGCAAGCTAGGAGACACCATATATTTT

j_call: TRBJ2-3
clone_size: NA
d_call: NA
v_call: TRBV29-1
cdr3_length: 12
cdr3_aa: CSVGLGADTQYF
cdr3_nt: TGCAGCGTTGGCCTAGGGGCAGATACGCAGTATTTT

j_call: TRBJ2-7
clone_size: NA
d_call: TRBD1
v_call: TRBV5-1
cdr3_length: 16
cdr3_aa: CASRQGTRQGANEQYF
cdr3_nt: TGCGCCAGCAGACAAGGAACCCGACAGGGGGCTAACGAGCAGTACTTC

j_call: TRBJ2-2
clone_size: few
d_call: NA
v_call: TRBV13
cdr3_length: 13
cdr3_aa: CASSRERAGELFF
cdr3_nt: TGTGCCAGCAGCAGGGAGAGAGCCGGGGAGCTGTTTTTT

j_call: TRBJ1-5
clone_size: NA
d_call: NA
v_call: TRBV21-1
cdr3_length: 15
cdr3_aa: CASSVDRGACQPQHF
cdr3_nt: TGTGCCAGCAGTGTGGACAGGGGGGCCTGTCAGCCCCAGCATTTT

j_call: TRBJ1-5
clone_size: NA
d_call: NA
v_call: TRBV5-5
cdr3_length: 14
cdr3_aa: CASSRAGGNQPQHF
cdr3_nt: TGTGCCAGCAGCCGGGCGGGCGGTAATCAGCCCCAGCATTTT

j_call: TRBJ1-4
clone_size: NA
d_call: NA
v_call: TRBV12-2
cdr3_length: 15
cdr3_aa: CLQPPRGQRNEKLFF
cdr3_nt: TGTCTACAACCCCCCCGGGGACAGCGGAATGAAAAACTGTTTTTT

j_call: TRBJ1-2
clone_size: NA
d_call: TRBD1
v_call: TRBV4-3
cdr3_length: 14
cdr3_aa: CASSQDDRAYGYTF
cdr3_nt: TGCGCCAGCAGCCAAGACGACAGGGCCTATGGCTACACCTTC

j_call: TRBJ1-5
clone_size: once
d_call: TRBD1
v_call: TRBV30
cdr3_length: 15
cdr3_aa: CAWAFSGTGNQPQHF
cdr3_nt: TGTGCCTGGGCCTTTTCCGGGACAGGCAATCAGCCCCAGCATTTT

j_call: TRBJ2-1
clone_size: once
d_call: TRBD2
v_call: TRBV18
cdr3_length: 14
cdr3_aa: CASSPGTRLNEQFF
cdr3_nt: TGTGCCAGCTCACCCGGGACTAGACTCAATGAGCAGTTCTTC

j_call: TRBJ2-1
clone_size: NA
d_call: NA
v_call: TRBV12-5
cdr3_length: 13
cdr3_aa: CASGLAAGNEQFF
cdr3_nt: TGTGCTAGTGGTTTGGCTGCGGGCAATGAGCAGTTCTTC

j_call: TRBJ1-2
clone_size: NA
d_call: NA
v_call: TRBV12-5
cdr3_length: 13
cdr3_aa: CASGLRQVYGYTF
cdr3_nt: TGTGCTAGTGGTTTGAGGCAGGTCTATGGCTACACCTTC

j_call: TRBJ2-1
clone_size: NA
d_call: TRBD1
v_call: TRBV7-6
cdr3_length: 15
cdr3_aa: CASSSRGRWDNEQFF
cdr3_nt: TGTGCCAGCAGCTCCAGGGGGCGGTGGGACAATGAGCAGTTCTTC

j_call: TRBJ2-2
clone_size: NA
d_call: NA
v_call: TRBV7-6
cdr3_length: 15
cdr3_aa: CASSSYDSLAGELFF
cdr3_nt: TGTGCCAGCAGCTCATATGACTCCCTGGCCGGGGAGCTGTTTTTT

j_call: TRBJ1-5
clone_size: NA
d_call: NA
v_call: TRBV5-1
cdr3_length: 14
cdr3_aa: CASSLAGLNQPQHF
cdr3_nt: TGCGCCAGCAGCTTAGCAGGTTTAAATCAGCCCCAGCATTTT

j_call: TRBJ2-3
clone_size: NA
d_call: NA
v_call: TRBV30
cdr3_length: 14
cdr3_aa: CAWSGGLSTDTQYF
cdr3_nt: TGTGCCTGGAGTGGGGGACTTAGCACAGATACGCAGTATTTT

j_call: TRBJ1-4
clone_size: NA
d_call: TRBD1
v_call: TRBV4-1
cdr3_length: 15
cdr3_aa: CASSVRTGLNEKLFF
cdr3_nt: TGCGCCAGCAGCGTGAGGACAGGCCTTAATGAAAAACTGTTTTTT

j_call: TRBJ2-5
clone_size: NA
d_call: NA
v_call: TRBV2
cdr3_length: 13
cdr3_aa: CASSFSGQETQYF
cdr3_nt: TGTGCCAGCAGTTTCAGCGGTCAAGAGACCCAGTACTTC

j_call: TRBJ1-4
clone_size: NA
d_call: NA
v_call: TRBV2
cdr3_length: 12
cdr3_aa: CASSPQGEKLFF
cdr3_nt: TGTGCCAGCAGTCCCCAGGGTGAAAAACTGTTTTTT

j_call: TRBJ1-1
clone_size: NA
d_call: TRBD1
v_call: TRBV25-1
cdr3_length: 16
cdr3_aa: CASSEYGGQGNTEAFF
cdr3_nt: TGTGCCAGCAGTGAATACGGCGGACAGGGAAACACTGAAGCTTTCTTT

j_call: TRBJ2-1
clone_size: NA
d_call: NA
v_call: TRBV5-4
cdr3_length: 13
cdr3_aa: CASSLAGVDEQFF
cdr3_nt: TGTGCCAGCAGCTTGGCAGGGGTCGATGAGCAGTTCTTC